The clone carrying this T cell receptor beta chain was seen more than once but under ten times. This record belongs to a study of blood T cells in healthy people across ages. Next came a second PCR, run for about 6 to 11 cycles, which used a sample-barcoded 5' primer along with a J-beta primer mix. Each CDR3 protein is one row after TCRdb ran MiXCR on the 5' RACE reads. Of 1.8 million or so distinct CDR3 sequences detected, about two fifths appear once; the ten largest clones hold 20% to 25%. The germline V gene has CDR1 SGHTA and CDR2 FQGNSA. Trimming took off 5 bases at V and 3 bases at J, with 20 bases between the two ends. This CDR3 is built from 17 residues.

The source is a human donor in good health. The chain links TRBV7-2 to TRBJ2-4, with D possibly being TRBD2 (6 bases). Sequencing used blood. The CDR3 sequence: CASSTRDSRPLKNIQYF. CDR3 coding DNA: TGTGCCAGCAGCACCCGGGACTCGAGGCCACTCAAAAACATTCAGTACTTC.